The rows below give T cell receptor beta chains drawn from one sample of a study of T cells in Graves' hyperthyroidism and ophthalmopathy. TCRdb processed the multiplex PCR reads anew with MiXCR; each CDR3 protein has one entry. The top ten clones hold under 8.5% of a sample with fewer than 800,000 distinct CDR3 sequences, less than 20% of them seen once. Sequenced input: blood. These receptor sequences come from a man aged 18 to 29 with Graves' hyperthyroidism. Both conserved end residues are part of each CDR3. The order of the fields is CDR3 DNA, CDR3 protein, CDR3 length, J gene, clone size, V gene, D gene. A D gene is named only where the DNA matches it firmly. Size values are once, few and many counts, or a class for expanded clones, and some rows have none.

TGTGCCAGCAGGTCCGGGACAGCTGTTTTCACAGATACGCAGTATTTT CASRSGTAVFTDTQYF 16 TRBJ2-3 many TRBV12-3/TRBV12-4 TRBD1
TGTGCCAGTAGTATAGACGGACCTCCTAATGAAAAACTGTTTTTT CASSIDGPPNEKLFF 15 TRBJ1-4 few TRBV19 -
TGTGCCAGCAGCTGGGACAGGGAGTCCTACGAGCAGTACTTC CASSWDRESYEQYF 14 TRBJ2-7 many TRBV12-3/TRBV12-4 TRBD1
TGTGCCAGCAGCCCTCCTCAGGGCCTAGGTTCACCCCTCCACTTT CASSPPQGLGSPLHF 15 TRBJ1-6 few TRBV28 -
TGTGCCAGCAGCTTCGAGACAGCTCCAAACATTCAGTACTTC CASSFETAPNIQYF 14 TRBJ2-4 - TRBV5-6 -
TGTGCCAGCAGCGTAGAGGGGGGCTATAATTCACCCCTCCACTTT CASSVEGGYNSPLHF 15 TRBJ1-6 - TRBV9 -
TGCAGTGCTACCCCTAGACTTTTCTACAATGAGCAGTTCTTC CSATPRLFYNEQFF 14 TRBJ2-1 - TRBV20-1 -
TGTGCCAGCAGGGGTGGACTAGCCCAAGTACTCTACAATGAGCAGTTCTTC CASRGGLAQVLYNEQFF 17 TRBJ2-1 - TRBV5-4 TRBD2
TGTGCCAGCAGTTTATTACGGGGGCGAATAGCAGAGAACACCGGGGAGCTGTTTTTT CASSLLRGRIAENTGELFF 19 TRBJ2-2 few TRBV27 -
TGTGCCAGCAGCTTACAATCAACGGCCCGTGAGAACTTC CASSLQSTARENF 13 TRBJ2-7 many TRBV11-2 -
TGTGCCAGCAGTGCAGGAGCGGGAGGTTCCAGCTCCTACGAGCAGTACTTC CASSAGAGGSSSYEQYF 17 TRBJ2-7 many TRBV2 TRBD2
TGTGCCAGCTCACCAATGACAGAGAACACTGAAGCTTTCTTT CASSPMTENTEAFF 14 TRBJ1-1 few TRBV18 -
TGTGCCAGCAGTTTTCAGCAAGGGTCGGGCAATCAGCCCCAGCATTTT CASSFQQGSGNQPQHF 16 TRBJ1-5 - TRBV12-3/TRBV12-4 -
TGTGCCAGCAGTTTGAGAGAAGAGTCCTACGAGCAGTACTTC CASSLREESYEQYF 14 TRBJ2-7 many TRBV12-3/TRBV12-4 -
TGTGCCAGCAGCTTAGGATCGGGAGGAAGGAGGGAGCAGTACTTC CASSLGSGGRREQYF 15 TRBJ2-7 many TRBV7-8 TRBD2
TGTGCCAGCAGTGAGGGGGGTGGGAATCAGCCCCAGCATTTT CASSEGGGNQPQHF 14 TRBJ1-5 many TRBV6-1 -
TGTGCCAGCATAAACGTAGGCGAGCAGTACTTC CASINVGEQYF 11 TRBJ2-7 many TRBV30 -
TGTGCCAGCAGTTGGACTGACAGGGAAAAGACCCAGTACTTC CASSWTDREKTQYF 14 TRBJ2-5 many TRBV5-5 TRBD1
TGTGCCAGCAGTCCTACCGGGACAGATACGCAGTATTTT CASSPTGTDTQYF 13 TRBJ2-3 many TRBV12-3/TRBV12-4 -
TGTGCCAGCAGGGGACAGGGGGGTCAGCCCCAGCATTTT CASRGQGGQPQHF 13 TRBJ1-5 many TRBV6-1 TRBD1
TGCGCCAGCAGCCAAGAGTCTGGTAGCAATCAGCCCCAGCATTTT CASSQESGSNQPQHF 15 TRBJ1-5 - TRBV4-1 -
TGTGCCATCAGTGAGACAGGGAGCACAGATACGCAGTATTTT CAISETGSTDTQYF 14 TRBJ2-3 many TRBV10-3 -
TGCGCCAGCAGCCTAAACATTTTGGACTTTTCTGAGCAGTTCTTC CASSLNILDFSEQFF 15 TRBJ2-1 - TRBV4-1 -
TGTGCCAGCAGCTCCGGGACAGGGGGCGCGGACAATGAGCAGTTCTTC CASSSGTGGADNEQFF 16 TRBJ2-1 many TRBV7-9 TRBD1
TGTGCCTGGAGTCGGGCGCCTACCGGGGAGCTGTTTTTT CAWSRAPTGELFF 13 TRBJ2-2 few TRBV30 -
TGCAGTGCGGCGCTAGCGGGAGAACCCCTGCGGACCGGGGAGCTGTTTTTT CSAALAGEPLRTGELFF 17 TRBJ2-2 - TRBV20-1 TRBD2
TGTGCCAGCAGTTACAAACCCTACACCGGGGAGCTGTTTTTT CASSYKPYTGELFF 14 TRBJ2-2 many TRBV6-5 -
TGTGCCAGCAGCTTACACCGGGACTCCTACGAGCAGTACTTC CASSLHRDSYEQYF 14 TRBJ2-7 - TRBV7-7 -
TGTGCCAGCAGCTTAAGTCCGGGCCTCCAAGAGACCCAGTACTTC CASSLSPGLQETQYF 15 TRBJ2-5 many TRBV7-3 -
TGTGCCAGCCATCCAGAGCTCCACGAGCAGTACTTC CASHPELHEQYF 12 TRBJ2-7 - TRBV6-2/TRBV6-3 -
TGCGCCAGCAGCGCAGCGGGGTCCAGCACAGATACGCAGTATTTT CASSAAGSSTDTQYF 15 TRBJ2-3 few TRBV5-1 TRBD2
TGTGCCAGCAGGCGGGAGGGGGGCACTGAAGCTTTCTTT CASRREGGTEAFF 13 TRBJ1-1 - TRBV6-5 -
TGTGCCATCAGTGAGTTAGGGACAGGATACGAGCAGTACTTC CAISELGTGYEQYF 14 TRBJ2-7 few TRBV10-3 TRBD1
TGTGCCAGCAGCAAATGGACAGGTTACGAGCAGTACTTC CASSKWTGYEQYF 13 TRBJ2-7 - TRBV7-2 TRBD1
TGTGCCAGCAGTTTATCCCCTAGCGTCGGGGAGCTGTTTTTT CASSLSPSVGELFF 14 TRBJ2-2 - TRBV28 -
TGTGCCAGCAAACCGGGACAGGGGAACACTGAAGCTTTCTTT CASKPGQGNTEAFF 14 TRBJ1-1 few TRBV6-4 TRBD1
TGTGCCAGTAGTATAAGACAGGGGCCCTACGAGCAGTACTTC CASSIRQGPYEQYF 14 TRBJ2-7 - TRBV19 TRBD1
TGTGCCAGTACCCCTGCGCCTTATAGCAATCAGCCCCAGCATTTT CASTPAPYSNQPQHF 15 TRBJ1-5 few TRBV19 -
TGTGCCAGCTCACCACAGGGCAGGGGAGGCGACGAGCAGTACTTC CASSPQGRGGDEQYF 15 TRBJ2-7 - TRBV28 -
TGTGCCACCTATGGGGACGGACTTGACTCCTACAATGAGCAGTTCTTC CATYGDGLDSYNEQFF 16 TRBJ2-1 few TRBV15 -
TGTGCCAGTAGTCTCGAGAGCTCCTACAATGAGCAGTTCTTC CASSLESSYNEQFF 14 TRBJ2-1 - TRBV19 -
TGTGCCAGCAGCGTAGACGGGAGTAGACAAGAGACCCAGTACTTC CASSVDGSRQETQYF 15 TRBJ2-5 few TRBV9 -
TGTGCCAGCAGTGGACTAGCGGGAGAGGGAACAGATACGCAGTATTTT CASSGLAGEGTDTQYF 16 TRBJ2-3 many TRBV2 TRBD2
TGCAGTGCTAGATCAAGCGGGAGGGTCGATGAGCAGTTCTTC CSARSSGRVDEQFF 14 TRBJ2-1 many TRBV20-1 TRBD2
TGTGCCAGCAGCGTAGGGGCATTTCCAGGAGAACGAAACACCGGGGAGCTGTTTTTT CASSVGAFPGERNTGELFF 19 TRBJ2-2 few TRBV9 -
TGCAGTGCTAGAGGGGTGGGGGCCCACGAGCAGTACTTC CSARGVGAHEQYF 13 TRBJ2-7 - TRBV20-1 -
TGTGCCATTTGTTCCCAAGAGACCCAGTACTTC CAICSQETQYF 11 TRBJ2-5 - TRBV10-3 -
TGTGCCAGCACCCCAGGAGGGAGGAGCTCCTATAATTCACCCCTCCACTTT CASTPGGRSSYNSPLHF 17 TRBJ1-6 many TRBV6-1 -
TGTGCCAGCGCGTTGAGCCACTCCTACGAGCAGTACTTC CASALSHSYEQYF 13 TRBJ2-7 few TRBV28 -
TGCAGTGCTAGTGGCGCCTACTACAATGAGCAGTTCTTC CSASGAYYNEQFF 13 TRBJ2-1 few TRBV20-1 -
TGTGCCAGCAGCTATTGGACTAGCGGGGACGAGCAGTACTTC CASSYWTSGDEQYF 14 TRBJ2-7 few TRBV7-2 TRBD2